These 24 T cell receptor beta chains were all obtained from the same sample, sequenced in a study of T cells after posttransplantation cyclophosphamide. Here immunoSEQ multiplex PCR was the method, and the copy in TCRdb shows in-frame clones only, minus some. The repertoire holds more than 3,000 clones, with about 84% as singletons. Input material: memory CD8+ T cells sorted from blood. These receptor sequences come from a woman in her fifties or sixties in good health, CMV-negative, and a related stem cell transplant donor.

This sequence joins TRBV28 and TRBJ2-4; D unclear. Trimming took off 3 bases at V and 8 bases at J, with 11 bases between the two ends. CDR1 is MDHEN and CDR2 is SYDVKM in the germline V gene. The CDR3 totals 13 residues. The CDR3 bases are TGTGCCAGCAGTTTGACCCCCCTAGACATTCAGTACTTC. Its translation is CASSLTPLDIQYF. Variable domain in full (rest from reference TRBV28 and TRBJ2-4): DVKVTQSSRYLVKRTGEKVFLECVQDMDHENMFWYRQDPGLGLRLIYFSYDVKMKEKGDIPEGYSVSREKKERFSLILESASTNQTSMYLCASSLTPLDIQYFGAGTRLSVL.

The chain couples TRBV9 to TRBJ2-2, with 7 bases that match TRBD2. Germline V gives CDR1 SGDLS, CDR2 YYNGEE. The trim removed 0 bases at V and 5 bases at J, leaving 7 bases unmatched. The CDR3 covers 16 residues. In DNA, the CDR3 is TGTGCCAGCAGCGTAGCTGCCCAGGGAGGGACCGGGGAGCTGTTTTTT. Protein sequence: CASSVAAQGGTGELFF.

V and J are TRBV7-8 and TRBJ2-1, with 11 positions matching TRBD1. Germline V CDR1 and CDR2: SGHVS, FQNEAQ. This CDR3 contains 15 residues. V gave up 5 bases and J gave up 7 bases; unmatched junction bases: 7. The CDR3 coding sequence is TGTGCCAGCAGCCCTACGGGACAGGGGGGGAATGAGCAGTTCTTC. Translation: CASSPTGQGGNEQFF.

The gene calls are TRBV7-3 and TRBJ2-1; 7 bases align to TRBD2. This CDR3 region has 14 residues. Trimming at V came to 0 bases and at J to 8 bases, leaving 4 bases not matched to a gene. Germline V gene data show CDR1 as SGHTA and CDR2 as FQGTGA. CDR3 bases: TGTGCCAGCAGCTTAACGCGGGGGTGGGATGAGCAGTTCTTC. Residues: CASSLTRGWDEQFF.

This clone was recorded a few times. The rearrangement joins TRBV7-9 to TRBJ2-1; tentative D call: TRBD2 (6 bases). The V end lost 8 bases, the J end lost 7 bases, and 15 bases lay between the germline ends. Germline CDR1 is SEHNR and CDR2 is FQNEAQ (reference sequence). CDR3 length: 13 residues. For the CDR3, the DNA is TGTGCCAGCCGCGGGACGGTCGGGAATGAGCAGTTCTTC. Translation gives CASRGTVGNEQFF. Variable domain in full (rest from reference TRBV7-9 and TRBJ2-1): DTGVSQNPRHKITKRGQNVTFRCDPISEHNRLYWYRQTLGQGPEFLTYFQNEAQLEKSRLLSDRFSAERPKGSFSTLEIQRTEQGDSAMYLCASRGTVGNEQFFGPGTRLTVL.

This chain links TRBV5-5 with TRBJ2-3, with unresolved D. Trimming shortened V by 1 base and J by 0 bases, and 9 bases separated the two germline ends. Germline V gene sequence: CDR1 SGHKS, CDR2 YYEKEE (reference sequence). The CDR3 has 15 residues. The CDR3 DNA is TGTGCCAGCAGCTTGCGTACAGCTAGCACAGATACGCAGTATTTT. Protein product: CASSLRTASTDTQYF.

The V and J genes are TRBV6-5 and TRBJ2-1, with TRBD2 as a possible D gene (5 bases). Trimming left V 0 bases short and J 7 bases short, with 13 bases between. This CDR3 is 15 amino acids long. Germline V gene data show CDR1 as MNHEY and CDR2 as SVGAGI. CDR3 in amino acids: CASSYSFGVANEQFF. CDR3 bases: TGTGCCAGCAGTTACTCCTTTGGGGTAGCGAATGAGCAGTTCTTC.

The chain links TRBV4-3 to TRBJ2-3; D is uncertain. CDR1 is LGHNA and CDR2 is YSLEER in the germline V gene. This CDR3 comprises 14 residues. Trimming took off 1 base at V and 6 bases at J, with 11 bases between the two ends. CDR3 DNA: TGCGCCAGCAGCCAAGGTACTAAGGCTGATACGCAGTATTTT. Its translation is CASSQGTKADTQYF.

CDR3 in DNA: TGCGCCAGCAGCTTGTCCCCAGCGGATAGGACTGGAAATGAGCAGTTCTTC. Amino acid sequence: CASSLSPADRTGNEQFF. The gene calls are TRBV5-1 and TRBJ2-1; a weak D match, TRBD2 (5 bases). The CDR3 length is 17 residues. Germline-derived CDR1 and CDR2 are SGHRS and YFSETQ. The ends were cut back, 1 base at V and 7 bases at J, with 21 bases in the middle. The full variable domain, rest sourced from reference TRBV5-1 and TRBJ2-1, is KAGVTQTPRYLIKTRGQQVTLSCSPISGHRSVSWYQQTPGQGLQFLFEYFSETQRNKGNFPGRFSGRQFSNSRSEMNVSTLELGDSALYLCASSLSPADRTGNEQFFGPGTRLTVL.

The genes are TRBV5-1 and TRBJ2-1; D is perhaps TRBD1 (5 bases). This CDR3 contains 18 residues. The germline CDR1 and CDR2 sequences are SGHRS and YFSETQ. V was clipped by 4 bases and J by 0 bases, with 20 bases between them. The CDR3 loop reads CASSVTPQGVGSYNEQFF. CDR3 bases: TGCGCCAGCAGCGTCACCCCCCAGGGTGTTGGCTCCTACAATGAGCAGTTCTTC.

This chain joins TRBV4-1 and TRBJ2-7; tentatively, D is TRBD2 (5 bases). CDR1 and CDR2 from the germline V gene are MGHRA and YSYEKL. This CDR3 region has 13 residues. The V end lost 3 bases, the J end lost 0 bases, and 6 bases lay between the germline ends. CDR3 DNA: TGCGCCAGCAGCCAGGGGAGCTCCTACGAGCAGTACTTC. Translating it yields CASSQGSSYEQYF.

V usage is TRBV6-5 and J usage is TRBJ1-5; tentatively, D is TRBD1 (6 bases). The germline V and J ends were trimmed by 8 bases and 7 bases, with 15 bases remaining between them. There are 13 residues in the CDR3. CDR1 is MNHEY, CDR2 SVGAGI, per germline. The CDR3 is CASSKGGLQPQHF. As DNA, the CDR3 is TGTGCCAGCTCTAAGGGGGGGTTGCAGCCCCAGCATTTT.

This chain connects TRBV7-9 to TRBJ2-1; 7 bases line up with TRBD1. The CDR3 covers 14 residues. V was clipped by 1 base and J by 9 bases; unmatched bases: 6. Germline V CDR1 and CDR2: SEHNR, FQNEAQ (reference sequence). Written as DNA, the CDR3 is TGTGCCAGCAGCTTAGAAGGGGGCGCGGGTGAGCAGTTCTTC. Translation gives CASSLEGGAGEQFF. Full variable domain (outside the CDR3, taken from reference TRBV7-9 and TRBJ2-1): DTGVSQNPRHKITKRGQNVTFRCDPISEHNRLYWYRQTLGQGPEFLTYFQNEAQLEKSRLLSDRFSAERPKGSFSTLEIQRTEQGDSAMYLCASSLEGGAGEQFFGPGTRLTVL.

V is TRBV2 and J is TRBJ2-7; D remains ambiguous. This CDR3 is built from 12 residues. Germline values: CDR1 SNHLY, CDR2 FYNNEI. V dropped 7 bases and J dropped 5 bases, with 12 bases sitting between them. The chain's CDR3 is CASTFGTNEQYF. CDR3 DNA sequence: TGTGCCAGCACTTTCGGCACTAACGAGCAGTACTTC.

The chain is built from TRBV9 and TRBJ2-1; D possibly corresponds to TRBD1 (6 bases). V was shortened by 0 bases and J by 7 bases, with 8 bases between the two germline ends. This CDR3 has 13 amino acids. Germline lookup yields CDR1 SGDLS and CDR2 YYNGEE. CDR3 sequence reads: CASSVGGGNEQFF. The CDR3 nucleotides read TGTGCCAGCAGCGTAGGAGGGGGAAATGAGCAGTTCTTC.

The V call is TRBV29-1, the J call TRBJ1-2; the D gene is possibly TRBD1 (5 bases). The CDR3 is 15 residues long. The V gene lost 3 bases and the J gene lost 4 bases, with 18 bases spanning the gap. Germline V CDR1 and CDR2: SQVTM, ANQGSEA. Written as DNA, the CDR3 is TGCAGCGTTGAGGGGGGACGGAGGGGTGGCTATGGCTACACCTTC. It specifies CSVEGGRRGGYGYTF. Full variable domain (rest looked up from reference TRBV29-1 and TRBJ1-2): SAVISQKPSRDICQRGTSLTIQCQVDSQVTMMFWYRQQPGQSLTLIATANQGSEATYESGFVIDKFPISRPNLTFSTLTVSNMSPEDSSIYLCSVEGGRRGGYGYTFGSGTRLTVV.

The chain employs TRBV18 and TRBJ2-7, with 9 bases aligning to TRBD1. Germline V gives CDR1 KGHSH, CDR2 LQKENI. Trimming at V came to 3 bases and at J to 1 base, leaving 1 base not matched to a gene. The length of the CDR3 is 14 residues. The CDR3 sequence: CASSPGQGSYEQYF. DNA of the CDR3: TGTGCCAGCTCACCGGGACAGGGTTCCTACGAGCAGTACTTC.

V is TRBV7-8 and J is TRBJ2-3; 8 bases line up with TRBD2. With 4 bases clipped from V and 0 bases from J, the junction kept 3 bases outside the gene matches. The CDR3 consists of 15 residues. The V gene's germline CDR1 is SGHVS and CDR2 FQNEAQ. The CDR3 DNA reads as TGTGCCAGCAGCTCTTTAGCGGGGAGCACAGATACGCAGTATTTT. This codes for CASSSLAGSTDTQYF.

The chain is built from TRBV28 and TRBJ2-7; 7 nucleotides agree with TRBD1. V trimming: 4 bases; J trimming: 5 bases; junction bases outside the gene matches: 8. The CDR3 is 14 residues long. Germline V gives CDR1 MDHEN, CDR2 SYDVKM. CDR3 region: CASSSDRERDEQYF. In nucleotides, the CDR3 is TGTGCCAGCAGTTCTGACAGGGAAAGGGACGAGCAGTACTTC.

This clone was recorded only once. The genes are TRBV7-2 and TRBJ2-1, with 8 bases lining up with TRBD1. The CDR3 contains 15 residues. The J segment lost 3 bases and the V segment lost 5 bases, leaving 6 bases of the junction unmatched. From germline, CDR1 is SGHTA and CDR2 FQGNSA. The CDR3 protein is CASSPTGEHYNEQFF. CDR3 nucleotides: TGTGCCAGCAGCCCGACAGGGGAGCACTACAATGAGCAGTTCTTC. Complete variable domain (other parts from reference TRBV7-2 and TRBJ2-1): GAGVSQSPSNKVTEKGKDVELRCDPISGHTALYWYRQSLGQGLEFLIYFQGNSAPDKSGLPSDRFSAERTGGSVSTLTIQRTQQEDSAVYLCASSPTGEHYNEQFFGPGTRLTVL.

This chain uses TRBV7-8 with TRBJ2-1, with 10 positions matching TRBD2. V shed 0 bases, J shed 3 bases, and the junction held 11 bases outside the gene matches. From germline, CDR1 is SGHVS and CDR2 FQNEAQ. This CDR3 is 19 amino acids long. In DNA form, the CDR3 reads TGTGCCAGCAGCTTAGCGCTGGCTAGCGGGAGTAAGGGCTACAATGAGCAGTTCTTC. Residues: CASSLALASGSKGYNEQFF.

V usage is TRBV6-5 and J usage is TRBJ1-2; D perhaps matches TRBD1 (6 bases). This CDR3 comprises 16 residues. The germline gives CDR1 MNHEY, CDR2 SVGAGI. The V and J ends lost 0 bases and 5 bases respectively, with 16 bases between them. The CDR3 sequence: CASSYSLPAGEYGYTF. For the CDR3, the DNA is TGTGCCAGCAGTTACTCCCTCCCTGCAGGGGAGTATGGCTACACCTTC.

CDR3 residues: CASSEGTTGNTIYF. CDR3 DNA: TGTGCCAGCAGTGAAGGGACAACTGGAAACACCATATATTTT. The rearrangement uses TRBV6-1 and TRBJ1-3, with D possibly matching TRBD1 (5 bases). The germline CDR1 and CDR2 sequences are MNHNS and SASEGT. This CDR3 spans 14 amino acids. V shed 1 base and J shed 2 bases, with 6 bases lying between them.

The rearrangement uses TRBV6-1 and TRBJ1-1; D is unclear. This CDR3 contains 13 residues. Trimming left V 1 base short and J 8 bases short, with 11 bases between. Per germline, CDR1 MNHNS and CDR2 SASEGT. CDR3 sequence (DNA): TGTGCCAGCAGTGAAGTGGTAATGGCCGAAGCTTTCTTT. Its translation: CASSEVVMAEAFF.